Listed below are T cell receptor beta chains from one sample, sequenced in a study of blood T cell repertoires in COVID-19. TCRdb keeps only in-frame clones here, not all; method: immunoSEQ multiplex PCR. The sample has under 200,000 clones; about 80% are singletons. Material: peripheral blood. All receptors derive from a man in his 70s with active or convalescent COVID-19. The CDR3 runs from the conserved cysteine through the conserved F or W. Fields, in order: D gene, J gene, clone size, V gene, CDR3 DNA, CDR3 protein. A D gene is named only where the DNA matches it firmly. Rows give clone size only sometimes, using once, few, many, or a class for an expanded clone.

d_gene: TRBD1
j_gene: TRBJ2-1
abundance: once
v_gene: TRBV29-1
CDR3nt: TGCAGCGTCTACCGACCCCCGGGACAGGGGGCGGGTGAGCAGTTCTTC
CDR3aa: CSVYRPPGQGAGEQFF

d_gene: .
j_gene: TRBJ1-5
abundance: .
v_gene: TRBV28
CDR3nt: TGTGCCAGCAGTCCGGAAAGGGGTGGTAATCAGCCCCAGCATTTT
CDR3aa: CASSPERGGNQPQHF

d_gene: TRBD1
j_gene: TRBJ1-5
abundance: .
v_gene: TRBV6-6
CDR3nt: TGTGCCAGCAGTCCCGGGACAGGGGTTGGCGGCAATCAGCCCCAGCATTTT
CDR3aa: CASSPGTGVGGNQPQHF

d_gene: .
j_gene: TRBJ2-7
abundance: .
v_gene: TRBV28
CDR3nt: TGTGCCAGCACCCAAGACAGGCCTATCTACGAGCAGTACTTC
CDR3aa: CASTQDRPIYEQYF

d_gene: .
j_gene: TRBJ1-2
abundance: .
v_gene: TRBV5-6
CDR3nt: TGTGCCAGCAGCTTGGTGACAGCTTATAACTATGGCTACACCTTC
CDR3aa: CASSLVTAYNYGYTF

d_gene: .
j_gene: TRBJ2-1
abundance: .
v_gene: TRBV28
CDR3nt: TGTGCCAGCACCCTGGGGCAGGGGCCCTACAATGAGCAGTTCTTC
CDR3aa: CASTLGQGPYNEQFF

d_gene: TRBD2
j_gene: TRBJ2-2
abundance: .
v_gene: TRBV29-1
CDR3nt: TGCAGCGTTGCCCCAGCGGGGGGATACCTTACAGGGGAGCTGTTTTTT
CDR3aa: CSVAPAGGYLTGELFF

d_gene: TRBD2
j_gene: TRBJ2-1
abundance: .
v_gene: TRBV5-1
CDR3nt: TGCGCCAGCACCTCACTAGCGGGGGGGCCAGATTACAATGAGCAGTTCTTC
CDR3aa: CASTSLAGGPDYNEQFF

d_gene: TRBD2
j_gene: TRBJ2-3
abundance: .
v_gene: TRBV9
CDR3nt: TGTGCCAGCAGCCCTAGGGGGGTAGCGGGAGGTCTAGATACGCAGTATTTT
CDR3aa: CASSPRGVAGGLDTQYF

d_gene: .
j_gene: TRBJ2-7
abundance: .
v_gene: TRBV5-5
CDR3nt: TGTGCCAGCAGCTTGGGTAGCAGGGCCTACGAGCAGTACTTC
CDR3aa: CASSLGSRAYEQYF

d_gene: TRBD1
j_gene: TRBJ1-1
abundance: .
v_gene: TRBV6-5
CDR3nt: TGTGCCAGCACGGACAGGGGGCTCACTGAAGCTTTCTTT
CDR3aa: CASTDRGLTEAFF

d_gene: TRBD2
j_gene: TRBJ2-1
abundance: .
v_gene: TRBV5-1
CDR3nt: TGCGCCAGCAGCTTGCCAGCGGGAGGGGGTGAGCAGTTCTTC
CDR3aa: CASSLPAGGGEQFF

d_gene: .
j_gene: TRBJ2-1
abundance: .
v_gene: TRBV4-3
CDR3nt: TGCGCCAGCAGCCAAGATGGCTCGATCAACCACGGGGGCAATGAGCAGTTCTTC
CDR3aa: CASSQDGSINHGGNEQFF

d_gene: TRBD1
j_gene: TRBJ2-1
abundance: .
v_gene: TRBV7-3
CDR3nt: TGTGCCAGCAGCTCAGGGACAGGGGCCTACAATGAGCAGTTCTTC
CDR3aa: CASSSGTGAYNEQFF

d_gene: .
j_gene: TRBJ1-3
abundance: .
v_gene: TRBV27
CDR3nt: TGTGCCAGCAGTTTTTCAGGGTCCTCTGGAAACACCATATATTTT
CDR3aa: CASSFSGSSGNTIYF

d_gene: .
j_gene: TRBJ1-6
abundance: .
v_gene: TRBV25-1
CDR3nt: TGTGCCAGCAGTGTCTCAGGGAAAACGAATTCACCCCTCCACTTT
CDR3aa: CASSVSGKTNSPLHF

d_gene: .
j_gene: TRBJ2-2
abundance: .
v_gene: TRBV24-1
CDR3nt: TGTGCCACCAGTGATCCCTCAGGACAGACCGGGGAGCTGTTTTTT
CDR3aa: CATSDPSGQTGELFF

d_gene: .
j_gene: TRBJ2-1
abundance: .
v_gene: TRBV7-9
CDR3nt: TGTGCCAGCACCAATAGTCCTAGTATGTCCAATGAGCAGTTCTTC
CDR3aa: CASTNSPSMSNEQFF

d_gene: TRBD2
j_gene: TRBJ2-7
abundance: .
v_gene: TRBV13
CDR3nt: TGTGCCAGCAGCTTCTCCCCGACTAGCGGGAGCTACGAGCAGTACTTC
CDR3aa: CASSFSPTSGSYEQYF

d_gene: TRBD2
j_gene: TRBJ2-2
abundance: .
v_gene: TRBV29-1
CDR3nt: TGCAGCGTGAGACTAGCGGGAGGAGACACCGGGGAGCTGTTTTTT
CDR3aa: CSVRLAGGDTGELFF

d_gene: .
j_gene: TRBJ2-2
abundance: .
v_gene: TRBV28
CDR3nt: TGTGCCAGCACCCGGGCGGCAGGGGCGGACACCGGGGAGCTGTTTTTT
CDR3aa: CASTRAAGADTGELFF

d_gene: .
j_gene: TRBJ1-5
abundance: few
v_gene: TRBV2
CDR3nt: TGTGCCAGCAGCGATAGACAGAGCAATCAGCCCCAGCATTTT
CDR3aa: CASSDRQSNQPQHF

d_gene: .
j_gene: TRBJ2-7
abundance: .
v_gene: TRBV6-5
CDR3nt: TGTGCCAGCAGTTACTCCAGACAGGTTGCGAGCGAGCAGTACTTC
CDR3aa: CASSYSRQVASEQYF

d_gene: TRBD1
j_gene: TRBJ1-6
abundance: .
v_gene: TRBV2
CDR3nt: TGTGCCGGCACGAGAGGACAGGGGTGGGATTCACCCCTCCACTTT
CDR3aa: CAGTRGQGWDSPLHF

d_gene: TRBD1
j_gene: TRBJ1-1
abundance: .
v_gene: TRBV12-5
CDR3nt: TGTGCTAGTGGACAGGGCGGGGACAGTGAAGCTTTCTTT
CDR3aa: CASGQGGDSEAFF

d_gene: .
j_gene: TRBJ1-1
abundance: .
v_gene: TRBV10-3
CDR3nt: TGTGCCATCAGTGTTTATGGTTACAGGAAGAACACTGAAGCTTTCTTT
CDR3aa: CAISVYGYRKNTEAFF

d_gene: .
j_gene: TRBJ2-7
abundance: .
v_gene: TRBV11-2
CDR3nt: TGTGCCAGCAGCCCCGCCAGGGGGCGGGGGACCTACGAGCAGTACTTC
CDR3aa: CASSPARGRGTYEQYF

d_gene: TRBD2
j_gene: TRBJ2-7
abundance: .
v_gene: TRBV7-9
CDR3nt: TGTGCCAGCAGCTCACCGGGACTAGCGGGAGGGCCCTCGTGGTACGAGCAGTACTTC
CDR3aa: CASSSPGLAGGPSWYEQYF

d_gene: .
j_gene: TRBJ2-1
abundance: .
v_gene: TRBV6-5
CDR3nt: TGTGCCAGCAGCCCCTCGTTTGAGGCCTACAATGAGCAGTTCTTC
CDR3aa: CASSPSFEAYNEQFF

d_gene: TRBD1
j_gene: TRBJ2-7
abundance: once
v_gene: TRBV25-1
CDR3nt: TGTGCCAGCAGTCCCTCGACAGGGGCGCTGGCCTACGAGCAGTACTTC
CDR3aa: CASSPSTGALAYEQYF

d_gene: TRBD1
j_gene: TRBJ2-1
abundance: .
v_gene: TRBV14
CDR3nt: TGTGCCAGCAGCCAAGGTCAGCGGGGACAGGGGAGAAATGAGCAGTTCTTC
CDR3aa: CASSQGQRGQGRNEQFF

d_gene: .
j_gene: TRBJ2-3
abundance: .
v_gene: TRBV4-3
CDR3nt: TGCGCCAGCAGCCAAACATTCAGGGGCACAGATACGCAGTATTTT
CDR3aa: CASSQTFRGTDTQYF

d_gene: .
j_gene: TRBJ2-7
abundance: .
v_gene: TRBV30
CDR3nt: TGTGCCTGGAGTACCCCGGGTGAGGTCCCCTCCTACGAGCAGTACTTC
CDR3aa: CAWSTPGEVPSYEQYF

d_gene: TRBD1
j_gene: TRBJ2-7
abundance: .
v_gene: TRBV4-3
CDR3nt: TGCGCCAGCAGCCAAGGGCAGGGGGACGTATACGAGCAGTACTTC
CDR3aa: CASSQGQGDVYEQYF

d_gene: .
j_gene: TRBJ1-1
abundance: .
v_gene: TRBV5-1
CDR3nt: TGCGCCAACCCGGACCGGGGAGCTTTCTTT
CDR3aa: CANPDRGAFF

d_gene: .
j_gene: TRBJ1-2
abundance: .
v_gene: TRBV14
CDR3nt: TGTGCCAGCAGCCTAGCAAGGGGCGCCGATGGCTACACCTTC
CDR3aa: CASSLARGADGYTF

d_gene: TRBD2
j_gene: TRBJ2-7
abundance: .
v_gene: TRBV5-1
CDR3nt: TGCGCCAGCAGCGGCCGGACTAGCGGATACGAGCAGTACTTC
CDR3aa: CASSGRTSGYEQYF

d_gene: .
j_gene: TRBJ1-1
abundance: .
v_gene: TRBV6-5
CDR3nt: TGTGCCAGCAGCACGGCGGGGACCGCTGAAGCTTTCTTT
CDR3aa: CASSTAGTAEAFF

d_gene: .
j_gene: TRBJ1-1
abundance: few
v_gene: TRBV5-1
CDR3nt: TGCGCCAGCAATTCATGGGGGCGGGACACTGAAGCTTTCTTT
CDR3aa: CASNSWGRDTEAFF

d_gene: .
j_gene: TRBJ2-7
abundance: once
v_gene: TRBV6-5
CDR3nt: TGTGCCAGCAAAAAGGAGTACGAGCAGTACTTC
CDR3aa: CASKKEYEQYF

d_gene: .
j_gene: TRBJ2-7
abundance: .
v_gene: TRBV15
CDR3nt: TGTGCCACCAGCGGTGGGGATCGACAGTACTACGAGCAGTACTTC
CDR3aa: CATSGGDRQYYEQYF

d_gene: .
j_gene: TRBJ1-1
abundance: .
v_gene: TRBV12-3/TRBV12-4
CDR3nt: TGTGCCAGCATCCAGGCGGGGACTGAAGCTTTCTTT
CDR3aa: CASIQAGTEAFF

d_gene: .
j_gene: TRBJ1-6
abundance: .
v_gene: TRBV5-4
CDR3nt: TGTGCCAGCAGCACGGACAGCTATAATTCACCCCTCCACTTT
CDR3aa: CASSTDSYNSPLHF

d_gene: TRBD1
j_gene: TRBJ2-7
abundance: .
v_gene: TRBV3-1/TRBV3-2
CDR3nt: TGTGCCAGCAGCTCCCGTGGGGGACAGCTCAGGGGAGAGCAGTACTTC
CDR3aa: CASSSRGGQLRGEQYF

d_gene: .
j_gene: TRBJ2-7
abundance: .
v_gene: TRBV6-6
CDR3nt: TGTGCCAGCAGTAATTACAGGGATACCTACGAGCAGTACTTC
CDR3aa: CASSNYRDTYEQYF

d_gene: .
j_gene: TRBJ2-1
abundance: .
v_gene: TRBV5-1
CDR3nt: TGCGCCAGCAGCTTGGCCTTCCCGAGCTCCTACAATGAGCAGTTCTTC
CDR3aa: CASSLAFPSSYNEQFF

d_gene: TRBD2
j_gene: TRBJ2-2
abundance: .
v_gene: TRBV19
CDR3nt: TGTGCCAGTAGTAAAGCGGGAACGAACACCGGGGAGCTGTTTTTT
CDR3aa: CASSKAGTNTGELFF

d_gene: TRBD2
j_gene: TRBJ2-1
abundance: .
v_gene: TRBV10-3
CDR3nt: TGTGCCATCAGAGCCGGGGGGGGGACATCCAATGAGCAGTTCTTC
CDR3aa: CAIRAGGGTSNEQFF

d_gene: TRBD1
j_gene: TRBJ1-3
abundance: .
v_gene: TRBV15
CDR3nt: TGTGCCACTAAAACACTCCGGGACAGGGGTAGCGGTTCTGGAAACACCATATATTTT
CDR3aa: CATKTLRDRGSGSGNTIYF

d_gene: TRBD2
j_gene: TRBJ2-1
abundance: .
v_gene: TRBV18
CDR3nt: TGTGCCAGCTCAGCTCTAGCGGGGGGTCAATCCTACAATGAGCAGTTCTTC
CDR3aa: CASSALAGGQSYNEQFF

d_gene: .
j_gene: TRBJ2-6
abundance: .
v_gene: TRBV25-1
CDR3nt: TGTGCCAGCAGTGCAACAGGGTCATTGGGGGCCAACGTCCTGACTTTC
CDR3aa: CASSATGSLGANVLTF

d_gene: .
j_gene: TRBJ1-1
abundance: .
v_gene: TRBV29-1
CDR3nt: TGCAGCGCCTCCCGCGGAGAAGTTGAAGCTTTCTTT
CDR3aa: CSASRGEVEAFF

d_gene: .
j_gene: TRBJ1-1
abundance: .
v_gene: TRBV29-1
CDR3nt: TGCAGCGTTGTCGTTTTGAGCGTGAACACTGAAGCTTTCTTT
CDR3aa: CSVVVLSVNTEAFF

d_gene: .
j_gene: TRBJ1-2
abundance: few
v_gene: TRBV18
CDR3nt: TGTGCCAGCTCACCTGGGGGGGCCGCGCAGGACTATGGCTACACCTTC
CDR3aa: CASSPGGAAQDYGYTF

d_gene: TRBD2
j_gene: TRBJ2-1
abundance: few
v_gene: TRBV5-1
CDR3nt: TGCGCCAGCAGCTTGGCGGGACTAGCGGGACCCCAGGGCAATGAGCAGTTCTTC
CDR3aa: CASSLAGLAGPQGNEQFF

d_gene: .
j_gene: TRBJ1-2
abundance: .
v_gene: TRBV9
CDR3nt: TGTGCCAGCAGCGTAGTATCCCAGTCAGGTGGCTACACCTTC
CDR3aa: CASSVVSQSGGYTF

d_gene: TRBD1
j_gene: TRBJ1-5
abundance: once
v_gene: TRBV28
CDR3nt: TGTGCCACCGCAAGGGGGCCTCAGCCCCAGCATTTT
CDR3aa: CATARGPQPQHF

d_gene: .
j_gene: TRBJ2-5
abundance: .
v_gene: TRBV11-2
CDR3nt: TGTGCCAGCAGCTTAGATCTAGAGACCCAGTACTTC
CDR3aa: CASSLDLETQYF

d_gene: TRBD2
j_gene: TRBJ2-7
abundance: .
v_gene: TRBV28
CDR3nt: TGTGCCAGCCTTGTGCCGGGGGGGAAGGGCTACGAGCAGTACTTC
CDR3aa: CASLVPGGKGYEQYF

d_gene: .
j_gene: TRBJ1-5
abundance: once
v_gene: TRBV7-8
CDR3nt: TGTGCCAGCAGCTTAGCGCTGAGGGCTGATCAGCCCCAGCATTTT
CDR3aa: CASSLALRADQPQHF